This T cell receptor beta chain originates from a study of cytomegalovirus exposure and HLA in healthy donors. Study background: A data release that came early held 80 million to 95 million unique TCRs from HLA-typed donors. General study points: An apparent linkage of common viral pathogens to several of the most significant clusters emerged in a later analysis. In vitro checks showed that a few CMV-associated chains really do target CMV antigens. TCR sequences were mostly rare, though some public TCRs occurred in many donors.

As to this clone: Its antigen remains unknown.

PCR was performed using 60 Vbeta and 13 Jbeta primers. The protocol was immunoSEQ multiplex PCR, while the TCRdb copy is restricted to in-frame clones and leaves out a portion. The sample consists of some 95,000 clones, roughly 66% of them appearing once. Germline V gene lookup returns CDR1 SGHRS and CDR2 YFSETQ. Trimming cost V 4 bases and J 0 bases; bases outside gene matches: 3. CDR3 size: 15 residues. The receptor was derived from a man aged 25-40 years in good health and CMV-seronegative. V gene TRBV5-1 combines with J gene TRBJ1-5; 8 nucleotides agree with TRBD1. The specimen sequenced was PBMCs. The CDR3 DNA sequence: TGCGCCAGCAGCCCGACAGGGGATAGCAATCAGCCCCAGCATTTT. Its protein is CASSPTGDSNQPQHF. Looking up the rest from reference TRBV5-1 and TRBJ1-5 gives the full variable domain: KAGVTQTPRYLIKTRGQQVTLSCSPISGHRSVSWYQQTPGQGLQFLFEYFSETQRNKGNFPGRFSGRQFSNSRSEMNVSTLELGDSALYLCASSPTGDSNQPQHFGDGTRLSIL.